Below, one TCR beta chain is given with its context. The sample originates from a study of blood T cell repertoires in COVID-19. Study-wide background: Whether acute or convalescent, the COVID-19 samples came from the United States, Italy and Spain. PBMCs, B-cell-depleted T cells, or T cells provided the cDNA or gDNA that made up the material.

The germline CDR1 and CDR2 sequences are MNHNS and SASEGT. Trimming took 2 bases from V and 13 from J; bases not matched to a gene: 7. CDR3 length: 14 residues. Per the original data handling: Amplification with reference gene primers provided the estimates of nucleated cell counts. Clones were read by immunoSEQ multiplex PCR, and TCRdb kept only the in-frame ones, dropping some. V and J calls and clone size are copied from that table; D and trimming were computed from the DNA. The sample yields 75,000 to 80,000 clones, approximately 80% seen once. The sample was peripheral blood. The chain uses TRBV6-1 and TRBJ1-4, with TRBD1 matching 10 bases. The TCR comes from a woman aged 60-75 years with acute or convalescent COVID-19. CDR3 DNA: TGTGCCAGCAGTGAAAGCGGGACAGGGGTTAGACTGTTTTTT. As protein: CASSESGTGVRLFF.